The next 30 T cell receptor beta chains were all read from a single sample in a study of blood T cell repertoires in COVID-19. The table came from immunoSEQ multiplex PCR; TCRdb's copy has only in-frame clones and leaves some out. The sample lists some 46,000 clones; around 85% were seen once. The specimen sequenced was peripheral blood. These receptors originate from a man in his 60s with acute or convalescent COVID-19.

The CDR3 protein is CASSLATGGSYGYTF. The CDR3 region has the DNA TGTGCCAGCAGCTTAGCTACAGGGGGCTCTTATGGCTACACCTTC. The chain uses TRBV7-2 and TRBJ1-2; 9 bases are shared with TRBD1. With 0 bases clipped from V and 5 bases from J, the junction kept 4 bases outside the gene matches. Per germline, CDR1 SGHTA and CDR2 FQGNSA. This CDR3 has 15 residues.

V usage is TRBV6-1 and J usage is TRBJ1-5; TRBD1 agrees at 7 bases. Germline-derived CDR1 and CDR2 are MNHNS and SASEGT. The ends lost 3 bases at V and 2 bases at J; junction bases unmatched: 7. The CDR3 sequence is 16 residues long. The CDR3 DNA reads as TGTGCCAGCAGTGATGACACAGGGGTCGGCAATCAGCCCCAGCATTTT. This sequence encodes CASSDDTGVGNQPQHF.

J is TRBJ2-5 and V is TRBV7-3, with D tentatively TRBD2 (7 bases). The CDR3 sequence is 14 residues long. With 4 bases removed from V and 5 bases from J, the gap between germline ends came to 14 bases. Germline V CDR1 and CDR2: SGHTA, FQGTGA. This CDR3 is CASSSGGGLETQYF. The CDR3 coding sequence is TGTGCCAGCAGCTCCGGCGGGGGCCTGGAGACCCAGTACTTC. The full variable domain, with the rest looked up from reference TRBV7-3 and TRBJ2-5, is GAGVSQTPSNKVTEKGKYVELRCDPISGHTALYWYRQSLGQGPEFLIYFQGTGAADDSGLPNDRFFAVRPEGSVSTLKIQRTERGDSAVYLCASSSGGGLETQYFGPGTRLLVL.

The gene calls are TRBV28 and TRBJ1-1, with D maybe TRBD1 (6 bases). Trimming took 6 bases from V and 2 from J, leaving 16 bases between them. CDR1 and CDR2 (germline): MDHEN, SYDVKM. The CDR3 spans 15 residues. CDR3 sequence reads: CASSSGRGGNTEAFF. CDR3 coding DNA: TGTGCCAGCAGCTCGGGGAGGGGGGGAAACACTGAAGCTTTCTTT.

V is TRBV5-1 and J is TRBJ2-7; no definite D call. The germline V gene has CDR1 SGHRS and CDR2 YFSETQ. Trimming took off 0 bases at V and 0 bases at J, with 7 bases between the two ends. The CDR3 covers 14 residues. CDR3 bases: TGCGCCAGCAGCTTGGTTCACGGCTCCTACGAGCAGTACTTC. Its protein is CASSLVHGSYEQYF. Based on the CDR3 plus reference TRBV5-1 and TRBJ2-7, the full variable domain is KAGVTQTPRYLIKTRGQQVTLSCSPISGHRSVSWYQQTPGQGLQFLFEYFSETQRNKGNFPGRFSGRQFSNSRSEMNVSTLELGDSALYLCASSLVHGSYEQYFGPGTRLTVT.

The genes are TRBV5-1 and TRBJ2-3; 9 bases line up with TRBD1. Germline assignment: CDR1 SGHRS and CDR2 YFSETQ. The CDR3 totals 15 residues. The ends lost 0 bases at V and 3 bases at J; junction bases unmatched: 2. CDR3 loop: CASSLGGQGTDTQYF. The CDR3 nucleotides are TGCGCCAGCAGCTTGGGGGGACAGGGAACAGATACGCAGTATTTT.

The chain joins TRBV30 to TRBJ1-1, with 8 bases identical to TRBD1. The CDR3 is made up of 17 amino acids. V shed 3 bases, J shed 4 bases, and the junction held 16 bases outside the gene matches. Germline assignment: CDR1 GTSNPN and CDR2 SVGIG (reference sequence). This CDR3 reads CAWSPPLGRGRVTEAFF. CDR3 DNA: TGTGCCTGGAGCCCTCCTTTAGGCAGGGGGCGGGTCACTGAAGCTTTCTTT.

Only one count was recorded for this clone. The CDR3 sequence is CATTGQGRNTQYF. The CDR3 DNA is TGTGCCACCACTGGACAGGGACGAAATACGCAGTATTTT. V gene TRBV24-1 combines with J gene TRBJ2-3; 8 bases map to TRBD1. CDR1 KGHDR and CDR2 SFDVKD come from the germline V gene. The CDR3 loop spans 13 amino acids. The V and J ends lost 8 bases and 7 bases, in that order; junction bases with no gene match: 7.

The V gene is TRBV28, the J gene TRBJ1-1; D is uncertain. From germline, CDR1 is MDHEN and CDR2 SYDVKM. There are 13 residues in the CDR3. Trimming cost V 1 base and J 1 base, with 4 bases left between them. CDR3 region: CASSLLKNTEAFF. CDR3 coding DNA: TGTGCCAGCAGTTTATTAAAGAACACTGAAGCTTTCTTT.

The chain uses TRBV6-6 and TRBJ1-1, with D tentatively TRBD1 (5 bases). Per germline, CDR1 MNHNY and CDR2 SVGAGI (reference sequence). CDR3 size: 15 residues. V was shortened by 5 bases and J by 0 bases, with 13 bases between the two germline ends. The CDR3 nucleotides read TGTGCCAGCAGTGACGCCAGGGTCATGAACACTGAAGCTTTCTTT. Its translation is CASSDARVMNTEAFF.

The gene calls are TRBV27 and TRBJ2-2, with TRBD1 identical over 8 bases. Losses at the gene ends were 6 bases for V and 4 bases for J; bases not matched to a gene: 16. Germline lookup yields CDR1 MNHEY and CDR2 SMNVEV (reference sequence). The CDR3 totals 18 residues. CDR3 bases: TGTGCCAGCAGCCTAAGGCAGGGGGCGGTCTTCTCCACCGGGGAGCTGTTTTTT. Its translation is CASSLRQGAVFSTGELFF.

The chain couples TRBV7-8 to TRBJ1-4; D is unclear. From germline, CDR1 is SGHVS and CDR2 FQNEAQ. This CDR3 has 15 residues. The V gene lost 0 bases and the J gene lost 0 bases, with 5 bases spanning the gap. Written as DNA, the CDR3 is TGTGCCAGCAGCTTAGCCACAACAACTAATGAAAAACTGTTTTTT. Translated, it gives CASSLATTTNEKLFF.

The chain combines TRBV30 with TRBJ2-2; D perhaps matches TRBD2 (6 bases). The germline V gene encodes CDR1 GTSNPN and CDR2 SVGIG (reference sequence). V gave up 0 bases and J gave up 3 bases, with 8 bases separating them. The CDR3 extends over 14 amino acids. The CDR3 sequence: CAWSVWGDTGELFF. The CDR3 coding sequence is TGTGCCTGGAGTGTATGGGGGGACACCGGGGAGCTGTTTTTT.

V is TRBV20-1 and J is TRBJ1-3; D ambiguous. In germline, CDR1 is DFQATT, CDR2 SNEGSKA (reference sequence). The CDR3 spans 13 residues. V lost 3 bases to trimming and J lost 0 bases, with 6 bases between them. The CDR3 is CSASLVSGNTIYF. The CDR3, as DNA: TGCAGTGCTAGTTTAGTCTCTGGAAACACCATATATTTT.

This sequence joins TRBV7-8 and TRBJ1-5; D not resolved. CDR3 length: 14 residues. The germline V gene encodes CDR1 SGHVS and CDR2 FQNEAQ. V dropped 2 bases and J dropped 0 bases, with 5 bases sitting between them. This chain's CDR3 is CASSLTNSNQPQHF. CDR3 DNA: TGTGCCAGCAGCTTAACTAATAGCAATCAGCCCCAGCATTTT. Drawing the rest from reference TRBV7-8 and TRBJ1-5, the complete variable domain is GAGVSQSPRYKVAKRGQDVALRCDPISGHVSLFWYQQALGQGPEFLTYFQNEAQLDKSGLPSDRFFAERPEGSVSTLKIQRTQQEDSAVYLCASSLTNSNQPQHFGDGTRLSIL.

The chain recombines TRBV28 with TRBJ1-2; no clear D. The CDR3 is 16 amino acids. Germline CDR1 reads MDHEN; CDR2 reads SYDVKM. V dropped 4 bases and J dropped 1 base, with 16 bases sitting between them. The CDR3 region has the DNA TGTGCCAGCAGTTCCTGGACTAGCCAGTATAACTATGGCTACACCTTC. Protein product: CASSSWTSQYNYGYTF.

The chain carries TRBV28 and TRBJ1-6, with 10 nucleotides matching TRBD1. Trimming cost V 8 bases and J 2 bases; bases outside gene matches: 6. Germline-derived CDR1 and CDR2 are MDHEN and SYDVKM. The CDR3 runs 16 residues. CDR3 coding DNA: TGTGCCAGCCGGCCGACAGGGGGCGCCTATAATTCACCCCTCCACTTT. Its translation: CASRPTGGAYNSPLHF.

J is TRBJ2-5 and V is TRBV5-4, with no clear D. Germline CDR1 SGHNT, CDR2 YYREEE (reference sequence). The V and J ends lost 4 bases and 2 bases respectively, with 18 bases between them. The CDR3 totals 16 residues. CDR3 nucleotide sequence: TGTGCCAGCAGCCCCGTTCCCCCTCCGTATCAAGAGACCCAGTACTTC. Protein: CASSPVPPPYQETQYF.

CDR3 protein: CASSLGTGANYGYTF. Written as DNA, the CDR3 is TGCGCCAGCAGCTTGGGGACAGGGGCTAACTATGGCTACACCTTC. This sequence joins TRBV5-1 and TRBJ1-2; 9 positions agree with TRBD1. The length of the CDR3 is 15 residues. V trimming: 0 bases; J trimming: 0 bases; junction bases outside the gene matches: 0. CDR1 is SGHRS and CDR2 is YFSETQ in the germline V gene.

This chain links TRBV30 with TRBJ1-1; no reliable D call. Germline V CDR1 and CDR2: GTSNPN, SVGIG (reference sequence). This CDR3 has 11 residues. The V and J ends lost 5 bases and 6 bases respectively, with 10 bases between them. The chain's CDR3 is CAWSTLSEAFF. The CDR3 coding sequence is TGTGCCTGGTCGACTCTCTCTGAAGCTTTCTTT.

The chain's CDR3 is CATSEAGARSYNEQFF. In nucleotides, the CDR3 is TGTGCCACCAGTGAGGCGGGGGCCCGCTCCTACAATGAGCAGTTCTTC. The chain recombines TRBV24-1 with TRBJ2-1, with D possibly being TRBD2 (7 bases). In germline, CDR1 is KGHDR, CDR2 SFDVKD. This CDR3 comprises 16 residues. Trimming removed 4 bases from V and 0 bases from J, with 12 bases in between.

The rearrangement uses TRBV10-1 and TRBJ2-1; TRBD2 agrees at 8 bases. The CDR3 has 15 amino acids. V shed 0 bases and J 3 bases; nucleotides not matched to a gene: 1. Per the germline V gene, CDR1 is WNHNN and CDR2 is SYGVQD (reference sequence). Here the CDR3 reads CASSESSGSYNEQFF. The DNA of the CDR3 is TGCGCCAGCAGTGAGTCCAGCGGGAGCTACAATGAGCAGTTCTTC.

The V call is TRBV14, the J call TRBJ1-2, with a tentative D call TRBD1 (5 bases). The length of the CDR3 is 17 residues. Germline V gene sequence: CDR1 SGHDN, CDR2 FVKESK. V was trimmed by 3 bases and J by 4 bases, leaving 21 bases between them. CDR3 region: CASSHGFYGGLSYGYTF. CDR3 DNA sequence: TGTGCCAGCAGCCATGGATTTTACGGGGGTCTGAGCTATGGCTACACCTTC. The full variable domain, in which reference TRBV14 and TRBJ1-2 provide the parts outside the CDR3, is EAGVTQFPSHSVIEKGQTVTLRCDPISGHDNLYWYRRVMGKEIKFLLHFVKESKQDESGMPNNRFLAERTGGTYSTLKVQPAELEDSGVYFCASSHGFYGGLSYGYTFGSGTRLTVV.

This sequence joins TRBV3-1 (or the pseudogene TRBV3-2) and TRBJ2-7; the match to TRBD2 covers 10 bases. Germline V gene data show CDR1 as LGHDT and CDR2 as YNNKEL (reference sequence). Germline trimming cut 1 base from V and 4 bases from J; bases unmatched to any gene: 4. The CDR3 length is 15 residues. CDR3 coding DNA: TGTGCCAGCAGCCAAGGGGTGACTAGCGGGTACGAGCAGTACTTC. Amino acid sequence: CASSQGVTSGYEQYF.

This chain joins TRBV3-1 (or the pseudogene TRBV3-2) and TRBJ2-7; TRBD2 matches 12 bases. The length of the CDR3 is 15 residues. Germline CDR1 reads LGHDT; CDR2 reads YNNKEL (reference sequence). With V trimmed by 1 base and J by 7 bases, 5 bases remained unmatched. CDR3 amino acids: CASSQGLAGELEQYF. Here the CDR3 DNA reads TGTGCCAGCAGCCAAGGACTAGCGGGAGAGTTGGAGCAGTACTTC.

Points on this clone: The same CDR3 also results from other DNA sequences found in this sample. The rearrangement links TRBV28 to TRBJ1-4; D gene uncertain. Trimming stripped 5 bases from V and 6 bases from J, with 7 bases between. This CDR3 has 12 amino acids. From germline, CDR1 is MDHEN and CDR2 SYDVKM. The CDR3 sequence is CASSPRDEKLFF. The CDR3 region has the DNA TGTGCCAGCAGTCCTCGGGATGAAAAACTGTTTTTT.

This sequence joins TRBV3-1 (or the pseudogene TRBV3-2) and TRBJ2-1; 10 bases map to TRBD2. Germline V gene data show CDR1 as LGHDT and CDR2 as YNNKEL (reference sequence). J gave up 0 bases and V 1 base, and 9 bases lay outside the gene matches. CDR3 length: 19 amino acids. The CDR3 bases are TGTGCCAGCAGCCAAGGATGGGGACTAGCGCCCAGCTCCTACAATGAGCAGTTCTTC. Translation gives CASSQGWGLAPSSYNEQFF.

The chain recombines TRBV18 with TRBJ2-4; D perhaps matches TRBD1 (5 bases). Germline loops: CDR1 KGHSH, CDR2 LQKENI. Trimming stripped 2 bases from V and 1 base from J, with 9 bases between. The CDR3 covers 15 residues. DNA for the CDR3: TGTGCCAGCTCACCAAAACAGGCGGCCAAAAACATTCAGTACTTC. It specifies CASSPKQAAKNIQYF.

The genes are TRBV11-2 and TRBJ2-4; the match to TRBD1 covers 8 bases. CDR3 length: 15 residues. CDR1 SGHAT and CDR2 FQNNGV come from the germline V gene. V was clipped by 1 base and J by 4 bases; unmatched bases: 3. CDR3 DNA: TGTGCCAGCAGCTTAGTTTGGACAGGGAAAAACATTCAGTACTTC. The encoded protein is CASSLVWTGKNIQYF. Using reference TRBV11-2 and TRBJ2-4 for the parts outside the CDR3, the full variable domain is EAGVAQSPRYKIIEKRQSVAFWCNPISGHATLYWYQQILGQGPKLLIQFQNNGVVDDSQLPKDRFSAERLKGVDSTLKIQPAKLEDSAVYLCASSLVWTGKNIQYFGAGTRLSVL.

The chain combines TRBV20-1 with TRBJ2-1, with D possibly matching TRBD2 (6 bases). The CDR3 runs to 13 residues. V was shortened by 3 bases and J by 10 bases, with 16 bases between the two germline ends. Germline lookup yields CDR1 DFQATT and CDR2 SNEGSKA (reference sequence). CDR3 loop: CSASETGEREQFF. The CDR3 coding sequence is TGCAGTGCTAGTGAGACGGGGGAGAGGGAGCAGTTCTTC.